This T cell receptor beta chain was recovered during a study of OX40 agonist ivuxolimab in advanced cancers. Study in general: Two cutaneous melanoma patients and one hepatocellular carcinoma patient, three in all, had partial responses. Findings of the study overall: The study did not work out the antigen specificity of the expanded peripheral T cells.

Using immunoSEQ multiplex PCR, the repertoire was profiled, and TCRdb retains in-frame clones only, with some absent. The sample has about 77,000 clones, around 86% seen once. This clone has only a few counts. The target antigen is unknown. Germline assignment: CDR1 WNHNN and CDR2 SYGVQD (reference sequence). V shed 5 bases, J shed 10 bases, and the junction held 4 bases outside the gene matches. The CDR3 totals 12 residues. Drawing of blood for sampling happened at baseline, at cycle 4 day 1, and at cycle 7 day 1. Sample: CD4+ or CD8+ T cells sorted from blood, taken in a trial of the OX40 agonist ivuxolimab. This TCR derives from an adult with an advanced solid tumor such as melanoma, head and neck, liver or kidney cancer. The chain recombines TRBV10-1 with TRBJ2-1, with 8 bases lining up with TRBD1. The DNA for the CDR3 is TGCGCCAGCAGTAAGGACAGGGCGGAGCAGTTCTTC. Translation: CASSKDRAEQFF.